This is a list of T cell receptor beta chains from one sample in a study of blood T cell repertoires in COVID-19. Profiling relied on immunoSEQ multiplex PCR, and the TCRdb table lists in-frame clones only, not all of them. The sample holds under 95,000 clones, 70% to 90% seen once. The source material was peripheral blood. These receptors originate from a human donor in a cohort sampled during active COVID-19. Each CDR3 is given with its conserved first and last residue.

>15|TRBV4-2
CASSRGTSGSVEQYF
>15|TRBV11-2
CASTPGPSGSGEQFF
>19|TRBV7-2
CASSAGLAGGSRTKNIQYF
>13|TRBV9
CASSVDLTGELFF
>17|TRBV5-1
CASSLHTGTPMNTEAFF
>16|TRBV7-6
CASSLVSGGSEETQYF
>14|TRBV5-1
CASSQGQGAREQFF
>19|TRBV6-2/TRBV6-3
CASSSQGAREYYSNQPQHF
>12|TRBV9
CASSAGDSEAFF
>16|TRBV28
CASTPVGGPSGNTIYF
>13|TRBV6-5
CASSYQYRGGYTF
>13|TRBV6-5
CASEGQKNTEAFF
>15|TRBV9
CASSAPQRDSNTQYF
>15|TRBV7-2
CASSLDGGAGNTIYF
>14|TRBV5-6
CASRGQGRGETQYF
>16|TRBV7-2
CASSLAPPGSTDTQYF
>16|TRBV5-1
CASSFGGPSGTGELFF
>15|TRBV27
CASGTWGPRQETQYF
>13|TRBV7-2
CARVPVAVTEAFF
>14|TRBV5-4
CASSLDRANTEAFF
>16|TRBV15
CATSKFGASGYNEQFF
>15|TRBV28
CASSLTGGPPGELFF